This TCR beta chain was obtained from a study of blood T cell repertoires in COVID-19. Study-level information: Italy, Spain and the United States were the sources of the convalescent and acute COVID-19 samples. Sources were T cells, B-cell-depleted T cells, or PBMCs; the material itself was cDNA or gDNA.

Authors' data handling: Reference gene primers were amplified, and this amplification served to estimate nucleated cell counts. Some clones are missing from TCRdb's copy, which holds only in-frame ones; the method was immunoSEQ multiplex PCR. The DNA was the basis for D and trimming; V, J and clone size are from that table. The sample shows some 83,000 clones, roughly 84% of them seen only once. Looked up from germline, CDR1 is MDHEN and CDR2 is SYDVKM. The CDR3 has 14 amino acids. Trimming removed 8 bases from V and 0 bases from J; junction bases left unmatched: 4. This TCR derives from a man aged 45 to 65 with acute or convalescent COVID-19. The sequencing input was peripheral blood. This chain connects TRBV28 to TRBJ2-4, with 7 bases aligning to TRBD1. CDR3 bases: TGTGCCAGCCGGGACAGAGCAGCCAAAAACATTCAGTACTTC. Translation: CASRDRAAKNIQYF.